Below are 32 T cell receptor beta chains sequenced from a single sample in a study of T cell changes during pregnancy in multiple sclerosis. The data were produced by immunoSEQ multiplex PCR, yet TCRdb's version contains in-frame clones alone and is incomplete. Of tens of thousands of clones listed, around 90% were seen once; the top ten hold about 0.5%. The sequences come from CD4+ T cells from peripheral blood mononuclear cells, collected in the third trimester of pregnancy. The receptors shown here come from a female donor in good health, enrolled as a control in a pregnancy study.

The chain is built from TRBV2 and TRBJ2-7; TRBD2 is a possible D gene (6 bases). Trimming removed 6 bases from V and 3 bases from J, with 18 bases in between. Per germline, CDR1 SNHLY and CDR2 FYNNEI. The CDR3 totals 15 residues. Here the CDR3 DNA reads TGTGCCAGCAGCGGGACTCCACAGTCGAACTACGAGCAGTACTTC. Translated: CASSGTPQSNYEQYF.

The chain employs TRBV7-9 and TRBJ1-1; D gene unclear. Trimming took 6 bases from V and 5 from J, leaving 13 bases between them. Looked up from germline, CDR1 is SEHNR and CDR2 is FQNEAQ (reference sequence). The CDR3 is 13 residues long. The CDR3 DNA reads TGTGCCAGCAGGAACCAGGCCAGGACTGAAGCTTTCTTT. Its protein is CASRNQARTEAFF. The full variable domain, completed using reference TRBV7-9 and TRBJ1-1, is DTGVSQNPRHKITKRGQNVTFRCDPISEHNRLYWYRQTLGQGPEFLTYFQNEAQLEKSRLLSDRFSAERPKGSFSTLEIQRTEQGDSAMYLCASRNQARTEAFFGQGTRLTVV.

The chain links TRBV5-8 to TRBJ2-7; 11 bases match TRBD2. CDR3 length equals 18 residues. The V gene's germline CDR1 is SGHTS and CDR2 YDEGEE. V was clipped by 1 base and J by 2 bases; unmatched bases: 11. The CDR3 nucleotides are TGTGCCAGCAGCTTGTTAGCGGGAGGGACCATTCTCCCCTACGAGCAGTACTTC. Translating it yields CASSLLAGGTILPYEQYF.

The CDR3 loop is CASSVGLAGGPSTDTQYF. Written as DNA, the CDR3 is TGTGCCAGCAGCGTAGGCCTAGCGGGGGGACCTAGCACAGATACGCAGTATTTT. The chain combines TRBV9 with TRBJ2-3, with 11 bases that match TRBD2. The CDR3 is 18 residues long. Trimming at V came to 0 bases and at J to 0 bases, leaving 6 bases not matched to a gene. Germline CDR1 SGDLS, CDR2 YYNGEE.

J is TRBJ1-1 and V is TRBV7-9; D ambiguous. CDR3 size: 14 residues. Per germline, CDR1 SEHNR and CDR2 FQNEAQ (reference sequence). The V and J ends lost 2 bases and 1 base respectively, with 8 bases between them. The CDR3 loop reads CASSLPGWNTEAFF. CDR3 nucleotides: TGTGCCAGCAGCTTACCGGGTTGGAACACTGAAGCTTTCTTT.

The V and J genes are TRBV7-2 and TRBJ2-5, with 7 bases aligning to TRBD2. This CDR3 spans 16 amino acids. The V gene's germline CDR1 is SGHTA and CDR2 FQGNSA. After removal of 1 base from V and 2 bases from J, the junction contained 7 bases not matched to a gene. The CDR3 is CASSLVGGATQETQYF. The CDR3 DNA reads TGTGCCAGCAGCTTAGTGGGAGGGGCGACACAAGAGACCCAGTACTTC. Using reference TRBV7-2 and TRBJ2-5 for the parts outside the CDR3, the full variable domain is GAGVSQSPSNKVTEKGKDVELRCDPISGHTALYWYRQSLGQGLEFLIYFQGNSAPDKSGLPSDRFSAERTGGSVSTLTIQRTQQEDSAVYLCASSLVGGATQETQYFGPGTRLLVL.

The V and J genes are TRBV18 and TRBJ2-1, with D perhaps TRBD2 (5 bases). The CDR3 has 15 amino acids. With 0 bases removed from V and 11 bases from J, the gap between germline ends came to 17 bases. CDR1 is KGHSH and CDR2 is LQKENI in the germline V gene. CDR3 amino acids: CASSPPRLALWKQFF. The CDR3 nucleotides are TGTGCCAGCTCACCACCGCGGCTAGCCCTTTGGAAGCAGTTCTTC.

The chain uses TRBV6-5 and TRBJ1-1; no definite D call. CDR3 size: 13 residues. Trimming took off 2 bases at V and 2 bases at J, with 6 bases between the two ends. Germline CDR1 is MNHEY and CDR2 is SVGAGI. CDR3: CASSYGPNTEAFF. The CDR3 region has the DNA TGTGCCAGCAGTTACGGGCCTAACACTGAAGCTTTCTTT.

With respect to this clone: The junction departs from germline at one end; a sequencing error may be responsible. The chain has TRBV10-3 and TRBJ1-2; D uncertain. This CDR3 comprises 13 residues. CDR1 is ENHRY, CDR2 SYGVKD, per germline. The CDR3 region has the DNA TGTGCCATCACTGAGGACCCCGGCGGCGGCTACACCTTC. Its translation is CAITEDPGGGYTF.

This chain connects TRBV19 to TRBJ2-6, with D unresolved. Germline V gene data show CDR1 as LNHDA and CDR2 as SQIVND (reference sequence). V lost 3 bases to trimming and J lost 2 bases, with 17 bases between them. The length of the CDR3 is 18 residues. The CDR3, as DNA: TGTGCCAGTAGTATCTTCGAGCCCCTCCTAGCTGGGGCCAACGTCCTGACTTTC. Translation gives CASSIFEPLLAGANVLTF.

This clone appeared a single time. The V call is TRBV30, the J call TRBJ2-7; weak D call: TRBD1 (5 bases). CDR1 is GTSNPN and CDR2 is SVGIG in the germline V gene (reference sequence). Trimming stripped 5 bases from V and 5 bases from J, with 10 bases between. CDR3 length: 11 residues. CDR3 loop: CAWVKGNEQYF. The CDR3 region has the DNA TGTGCCTGGGTCAAGGGGAACGAGCAGTACTTC.

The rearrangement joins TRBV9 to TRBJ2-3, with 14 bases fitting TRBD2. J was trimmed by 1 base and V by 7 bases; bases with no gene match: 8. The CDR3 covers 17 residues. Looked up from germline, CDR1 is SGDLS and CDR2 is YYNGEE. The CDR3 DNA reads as TGTGCCAGCTCCAGACTAGCGGGGGGGGTCGGCACAGATACGCAGTATTTT. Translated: CASSRLAGGVGTDTQYF.

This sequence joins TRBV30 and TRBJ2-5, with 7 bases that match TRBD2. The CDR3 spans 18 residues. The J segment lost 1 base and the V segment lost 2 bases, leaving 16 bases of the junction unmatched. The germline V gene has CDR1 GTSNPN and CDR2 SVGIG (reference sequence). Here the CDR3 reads CAWSTWLADELTQETQYF. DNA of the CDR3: TGTGCCTGGAGTACATGGCTAGCGGACGAATTAACCCAAGAGACCCAGTACTTC.

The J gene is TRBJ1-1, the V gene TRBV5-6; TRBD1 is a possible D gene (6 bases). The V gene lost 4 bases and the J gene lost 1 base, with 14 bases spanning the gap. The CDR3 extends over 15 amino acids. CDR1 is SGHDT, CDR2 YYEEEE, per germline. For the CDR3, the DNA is TGTGCCAGCAGCCGAGGACAGCACGCGAACACTGAAGCTTTCTTT. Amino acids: CASSRGQHANTEAFF.

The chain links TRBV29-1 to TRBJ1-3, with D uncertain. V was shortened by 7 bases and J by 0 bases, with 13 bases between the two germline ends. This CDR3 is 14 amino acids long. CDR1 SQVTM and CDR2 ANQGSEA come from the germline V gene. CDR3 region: CSARGASSGNTIYF. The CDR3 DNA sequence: TGCAGCGCCCGAGGCGCCAGCTCTGGAAACACCATATATTTT. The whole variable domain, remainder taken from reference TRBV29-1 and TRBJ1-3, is SAVISQKPSRDICQRGTSLTIQCQVDSQVTMMFWYRQQPGQSLTLIATANQGSEATYESGFVIDKFPISRPNLTFSTLTVSNMSPEDSSIYLCSARGASSGNTIYFGEGSWLTVV.

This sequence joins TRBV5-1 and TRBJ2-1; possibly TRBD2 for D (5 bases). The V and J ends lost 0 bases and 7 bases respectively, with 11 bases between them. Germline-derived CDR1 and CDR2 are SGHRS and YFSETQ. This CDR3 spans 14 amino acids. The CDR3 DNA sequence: TGCGCCAGCAGCTTGGCACTAGTGGTAAATGAGCAGTTCTTC. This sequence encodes CASSLALVVNEQFF.

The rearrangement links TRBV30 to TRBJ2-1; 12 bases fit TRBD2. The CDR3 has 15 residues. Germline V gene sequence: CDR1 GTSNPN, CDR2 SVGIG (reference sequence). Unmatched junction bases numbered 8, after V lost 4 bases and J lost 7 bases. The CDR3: CAWTSTSGRGNEQFF. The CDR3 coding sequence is TGTGCCTGGACCTCGACTAGCGGGAGAGGGAATGAGCAGTTCTTC.

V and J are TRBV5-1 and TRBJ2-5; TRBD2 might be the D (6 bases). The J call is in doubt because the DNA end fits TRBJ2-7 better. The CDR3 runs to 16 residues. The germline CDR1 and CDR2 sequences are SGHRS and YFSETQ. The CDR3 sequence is CASSSSPSASSYEQYF. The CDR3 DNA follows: TGCGCCAGCAGCTCCTCACCTAGCGCGAGCTCCTACGAGCAGTACTTC.

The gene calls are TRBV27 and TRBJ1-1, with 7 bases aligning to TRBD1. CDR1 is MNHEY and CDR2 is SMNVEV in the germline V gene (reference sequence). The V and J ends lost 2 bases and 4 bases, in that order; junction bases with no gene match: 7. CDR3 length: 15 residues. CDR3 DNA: TGTGCCAGCAGTTTACGCGACAGGGAGAGCACTGAAGCTTTCTTT. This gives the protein CASSLRDRESTEAFF.

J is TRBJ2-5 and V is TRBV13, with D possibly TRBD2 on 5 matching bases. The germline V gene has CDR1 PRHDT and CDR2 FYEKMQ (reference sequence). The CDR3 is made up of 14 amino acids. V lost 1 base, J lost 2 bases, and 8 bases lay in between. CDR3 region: CASSLAGDQETQYF. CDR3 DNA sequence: TGTGCCAGCAGCTTAGCCGGGGATCAAGAGACCCAGTACTTC.

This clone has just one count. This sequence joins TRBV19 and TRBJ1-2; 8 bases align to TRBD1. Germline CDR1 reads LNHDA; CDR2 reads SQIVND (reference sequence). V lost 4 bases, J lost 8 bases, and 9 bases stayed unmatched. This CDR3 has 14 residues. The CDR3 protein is CASSTPGQVWGYTF. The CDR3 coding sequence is TGTGCCAGTAGTACCCCGGGACAGGTCTGGGGCTACACCTTC. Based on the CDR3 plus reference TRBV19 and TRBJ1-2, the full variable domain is DGGITQSPKYLFRKEGQNVTLSCEQNLNHDAMYWYRQDPGQGLRLIYYSQIVNDFQKGDIAEGYSVSREKKESFPLTVTSAQKNPTAFYLCASSTPGQVWGYTFGSGTRLTVV.

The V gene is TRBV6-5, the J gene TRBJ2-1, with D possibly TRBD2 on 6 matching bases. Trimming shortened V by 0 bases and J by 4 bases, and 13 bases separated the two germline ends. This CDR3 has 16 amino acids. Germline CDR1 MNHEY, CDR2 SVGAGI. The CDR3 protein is CASSYSSRGRYNEQFF. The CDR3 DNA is TGTGCCAGCAGTTACTCTTCCCGGGGGAGATACAATGAGCAGTTCTTC.

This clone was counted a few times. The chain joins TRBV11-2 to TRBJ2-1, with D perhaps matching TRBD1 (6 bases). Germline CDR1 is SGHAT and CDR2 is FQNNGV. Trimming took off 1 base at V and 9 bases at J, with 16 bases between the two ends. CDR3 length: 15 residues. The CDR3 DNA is TGTGCCAGCAGCTTAGGAGGGTCGGTCAGGGGTGAGCAGTTCTTC. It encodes CASSLGGSVRGEQFF. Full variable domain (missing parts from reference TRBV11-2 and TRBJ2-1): EAGVAQSPRYKIIEKRQSVAFWCNPISGHATLYWYQQILGQGPKLLIQFQNNGVVDDSQLPKDRFSAERLKGVDSTLKIQPAKLEDSAVYLCASSLGGSVRGEQFFGPGTRLTVL.

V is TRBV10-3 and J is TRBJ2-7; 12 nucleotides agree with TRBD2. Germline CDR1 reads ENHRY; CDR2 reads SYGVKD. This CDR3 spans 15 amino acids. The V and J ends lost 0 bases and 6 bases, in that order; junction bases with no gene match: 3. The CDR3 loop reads CAISESRTSGIEQYF. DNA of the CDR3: TGTGCCATCAGTGAGTCGCGGACTAGCGGGATCGAGCAGTACTTC.

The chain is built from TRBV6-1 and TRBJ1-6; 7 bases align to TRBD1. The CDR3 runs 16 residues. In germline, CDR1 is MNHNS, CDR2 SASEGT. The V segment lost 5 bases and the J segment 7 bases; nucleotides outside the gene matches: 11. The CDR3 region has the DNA TGTGCCAGCAGTCAAGAACAGGGGAGACTAAATTCACCCCTCCACTTT. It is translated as CASSQEQGRLNSPLHF.

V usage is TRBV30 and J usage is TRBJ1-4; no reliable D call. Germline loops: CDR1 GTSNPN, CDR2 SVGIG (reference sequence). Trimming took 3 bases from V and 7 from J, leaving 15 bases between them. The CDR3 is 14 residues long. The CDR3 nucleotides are TGTGCCTGGAGCATCGACGGGATACTTGAAAAACTGTTTTTT. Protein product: CAWSIDGILEKLFF.

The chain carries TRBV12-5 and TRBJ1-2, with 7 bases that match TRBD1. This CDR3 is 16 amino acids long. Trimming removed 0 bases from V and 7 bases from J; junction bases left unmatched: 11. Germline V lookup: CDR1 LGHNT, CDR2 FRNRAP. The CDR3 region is CASGLVQGSPSGGYTF. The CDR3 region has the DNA TGTGCTAGTGGTTTGGTACAGGGGAGCCCTTCTGGTGGCTACACCTTC.

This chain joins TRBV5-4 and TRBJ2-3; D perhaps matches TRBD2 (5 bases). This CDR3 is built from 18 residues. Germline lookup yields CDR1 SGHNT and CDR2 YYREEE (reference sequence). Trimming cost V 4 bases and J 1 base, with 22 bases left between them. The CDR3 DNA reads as TGTGCCAGCAGCCGGGGAGCAGGATGGATATCCGGCACAGATACGCAGTATTTT. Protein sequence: CASSRGAGWISGTDTQYF.

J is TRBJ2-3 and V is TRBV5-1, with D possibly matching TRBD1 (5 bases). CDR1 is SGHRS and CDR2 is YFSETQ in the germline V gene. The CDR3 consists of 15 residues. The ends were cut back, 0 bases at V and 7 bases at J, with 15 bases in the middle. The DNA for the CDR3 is TGCGCCAGCAGCTTGGATCCAGGGATTATCAATACGCAGTATTTT. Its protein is CASSLDPGIINTQYF.

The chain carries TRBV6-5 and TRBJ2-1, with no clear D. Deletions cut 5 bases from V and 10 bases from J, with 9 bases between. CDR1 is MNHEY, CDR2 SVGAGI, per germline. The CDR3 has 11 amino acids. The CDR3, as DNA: TGTGCCAGCAGTCGCGACACCGAGCAGTTCTTC. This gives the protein CASSRDTEQFF.

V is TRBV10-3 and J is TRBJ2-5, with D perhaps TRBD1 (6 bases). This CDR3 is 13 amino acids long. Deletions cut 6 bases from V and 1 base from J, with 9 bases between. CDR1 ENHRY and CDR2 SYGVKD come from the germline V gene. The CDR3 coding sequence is TGTGCCATCAGATCGGACAGCCAAGAGACCCAGTACTTC. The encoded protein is CAIRSDSQETQYF.

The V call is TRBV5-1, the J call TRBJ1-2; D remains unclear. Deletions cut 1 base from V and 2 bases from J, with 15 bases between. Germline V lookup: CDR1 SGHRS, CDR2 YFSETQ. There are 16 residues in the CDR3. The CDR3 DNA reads TGCGCCAGCAGCTTGAGTCCAGGCGGGGAAAACTATGGCTACACCTTC. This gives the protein CASSLSPGGENYGYTF. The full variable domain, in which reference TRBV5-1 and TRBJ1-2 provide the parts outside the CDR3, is KAGVTQTPRYLIKTRGQQVTLSCSPISGHRSVSWYQQTPGQGLQFLFEYFSETQRNKGNFPGRFSGRQFSNSRSEMNVSTLELGDSALYLCASSLSPGGENYGYTFGSGTRLTVV.